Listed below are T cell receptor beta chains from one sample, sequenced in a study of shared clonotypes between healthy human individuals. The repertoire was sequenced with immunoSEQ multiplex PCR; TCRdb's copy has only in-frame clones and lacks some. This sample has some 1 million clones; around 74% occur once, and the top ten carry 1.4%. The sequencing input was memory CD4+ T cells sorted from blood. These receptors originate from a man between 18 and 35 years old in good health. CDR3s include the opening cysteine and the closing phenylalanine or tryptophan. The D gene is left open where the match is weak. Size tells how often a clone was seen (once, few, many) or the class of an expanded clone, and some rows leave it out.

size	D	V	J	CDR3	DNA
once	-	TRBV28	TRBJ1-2	CATLWTVVNYGYTF	TGTGCCACACTATGGACAGTAGTTAACTATGGCTACACCTTC
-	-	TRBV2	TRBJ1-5	CASREGMSNQPQHF	TGTGCCAGCAGGGAGGGAATGAGCAATCAGCCCCAGCATTTT
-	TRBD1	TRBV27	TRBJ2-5	CASRGTGGGSETQYF	TGTGCCAGCAGAGGTACAGGGGGCGGTTCAGAGACCCAGTACTTC
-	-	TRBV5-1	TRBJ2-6	CASSLSPRPLLDPLGANVLTF	TGCGCCAGCAGCTTGTCGCCACGACCCCTCCTTGACCCTCTGGGGGCCAACGTCCTGACTTTC
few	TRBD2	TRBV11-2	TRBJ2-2	CASSLAGGTGELFF	TGTGCCAGCAGCTTAGCGGGAGGGACCGGGGAGCTGTTTTTT
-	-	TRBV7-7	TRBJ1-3	CASSPRNGNTIYF	TGTGCTAGCAGCCCCCGAAATGGAAACACCATATATTTT
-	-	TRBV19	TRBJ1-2	CASTTENYGYTF	TGTGCCAGCACGACAGAAAACTATGGCTACACCTTC
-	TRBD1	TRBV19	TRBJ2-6	CASSNPFESGQYISGANVLTF	TGTGCCAGTAGCAACCCGTTCGAATCGGGACAGTATATCTCTGGGGCCAACGTCCTGACTTTC
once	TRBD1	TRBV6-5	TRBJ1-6	CASSYQGQGLPLHF	TGTGCCAGCAGTTACCAGGGACAGGGGTTACCCCTCCACTTT
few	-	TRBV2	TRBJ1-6	CASSDLVRSPLHF	TGTGCCAGCAGTGATCTTGTTCGTTCACCCCTCCACTTT
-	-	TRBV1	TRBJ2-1	CTSSHPGTSGFYEQFF	TGCACCAGCAGCCACCCCGGGACTAGCGGTTTCTATGAGCAGTTCTTC
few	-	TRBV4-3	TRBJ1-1	CASSQEGSNTEAFF	TGCGCCAGCAGCCAAGAGGGGAGCAACACTGAAGCTTTCTTT
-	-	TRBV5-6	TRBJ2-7	CASRGSSYEQYF	TGTGCCAGCAGGGGCAGTTCCTACGAGCAGTACTTC
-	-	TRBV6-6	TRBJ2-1	CASSVRDGNYNEQFF	TGTGCCAGCAGTGTCCGGGACGGAAACTACAATGAGCAGTTCTTC
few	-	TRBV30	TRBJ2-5	CAWSVLRGGETQYF	TGTGCCTGGAGTGTACTACGTGGAGGGGAGACCCAGTACTTC
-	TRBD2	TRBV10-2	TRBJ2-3	CASSEPVAGGYTDTQYF	TGCGCCAGCAGTGAGCCGGTAGCGGGAGGGTACACAGATACGCAGTATTTT
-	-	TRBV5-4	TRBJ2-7	CASSVDGLYEQYF	TGTGCCAGCAGCGTGGACGGTCTCTACGAGCAGTACTTC
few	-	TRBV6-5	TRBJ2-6	CASSSRWGEANVLTF	TGTGCCAGCAGTTCCCGGTGGGGGGAAGCCAACGTCCTGACTTTC
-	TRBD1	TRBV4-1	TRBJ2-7	CASRPGGAGSFEEQYF	TGCGCCAGCAGGCCAGGGGGCGCGGGATCTTTCGAGGAGCAGTACTTC
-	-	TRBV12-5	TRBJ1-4	CASGRSGSNEKLFF	TGTGCTAGTGGCCGAAGCGGGAGTAATGAAAAACTGTTTTTT
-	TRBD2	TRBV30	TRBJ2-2	CAWRGNPAGVIGELFF	TGTGCCTGGAGAGGAAATCCCGCGGGGGTGATCGGGGAGCTGTTTTTT
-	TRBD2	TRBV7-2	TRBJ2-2	CASSLVAGAGTGELFF	TGTGCCAGCAGCTTAGTAGCGGGAGCGGGGACCGGGGAGCTGTTTTTT
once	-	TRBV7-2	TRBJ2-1	CASSLADPSYNEQFF	TGTGCCAGCAGCTTAGCGGATCCCTCCTACAATGAGCAGTTCTTC
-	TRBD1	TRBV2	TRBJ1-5	CASSEGQALGQPQHF	TGTGCCAGCAGTGAGGGACAGGCTCTGGGCCAGCCCCAGCATTTT
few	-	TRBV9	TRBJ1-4	CASSVAQGGNEKLFF	TGTGCCAGCAGCGTAGCACAGGGAGGTAATGAAAAACTGTTTTTT